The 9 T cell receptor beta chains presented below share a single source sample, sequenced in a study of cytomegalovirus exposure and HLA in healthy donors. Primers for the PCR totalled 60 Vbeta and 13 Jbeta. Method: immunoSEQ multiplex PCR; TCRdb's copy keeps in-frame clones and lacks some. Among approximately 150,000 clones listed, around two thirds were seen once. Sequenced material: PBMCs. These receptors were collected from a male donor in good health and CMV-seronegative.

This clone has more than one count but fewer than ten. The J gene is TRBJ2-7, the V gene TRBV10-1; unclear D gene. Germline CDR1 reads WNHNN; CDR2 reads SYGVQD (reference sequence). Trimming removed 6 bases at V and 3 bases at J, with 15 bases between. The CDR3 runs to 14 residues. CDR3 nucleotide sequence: TGCGCCAGCAGCATCCTGGGCATCGGCTACGAGCAGTACTTC. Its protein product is CASSILGIGYEQYF.

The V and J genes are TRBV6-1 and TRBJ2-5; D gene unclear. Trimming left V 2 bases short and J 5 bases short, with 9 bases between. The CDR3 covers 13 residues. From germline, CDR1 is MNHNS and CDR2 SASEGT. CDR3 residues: CASSERVWETQYF. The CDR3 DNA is TGTGCCAGCAGTGAAAGAGTATGGGAGACCCAGTACTTC.

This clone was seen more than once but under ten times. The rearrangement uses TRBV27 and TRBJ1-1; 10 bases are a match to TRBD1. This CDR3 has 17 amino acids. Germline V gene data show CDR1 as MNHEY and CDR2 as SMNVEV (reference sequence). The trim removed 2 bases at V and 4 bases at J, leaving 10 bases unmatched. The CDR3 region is CASSLMLGTGVVTEAFF. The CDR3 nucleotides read TGTGCCAGCAGTTTAATGTTAGGGACAGGGGTGGTCACTGAAGCTTTCTTT.

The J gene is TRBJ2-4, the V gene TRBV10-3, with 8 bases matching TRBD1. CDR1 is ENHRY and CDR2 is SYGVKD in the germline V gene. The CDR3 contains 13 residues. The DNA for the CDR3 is TGTGCGGCCAGGGGGCATACCAAAAACATTCAGTACTTC. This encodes CAARGHTKNIQYF.

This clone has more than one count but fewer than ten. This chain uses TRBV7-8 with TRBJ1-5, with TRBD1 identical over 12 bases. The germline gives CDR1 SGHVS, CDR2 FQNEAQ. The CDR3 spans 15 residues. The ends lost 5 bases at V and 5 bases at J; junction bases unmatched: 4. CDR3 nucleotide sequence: TGTGCCAGCAGCCGGGACAGGGGGCCCTATCAGCCCCAGCATTTT. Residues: CASSRDRGPYQPQHF.

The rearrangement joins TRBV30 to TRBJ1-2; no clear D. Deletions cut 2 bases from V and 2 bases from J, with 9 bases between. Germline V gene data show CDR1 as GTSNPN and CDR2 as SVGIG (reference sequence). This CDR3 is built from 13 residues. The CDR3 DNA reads TGTGCCTGGAGTAAATGGGAGAACTATGGCTACACCTTC. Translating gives CAWSKWENYGYTF.

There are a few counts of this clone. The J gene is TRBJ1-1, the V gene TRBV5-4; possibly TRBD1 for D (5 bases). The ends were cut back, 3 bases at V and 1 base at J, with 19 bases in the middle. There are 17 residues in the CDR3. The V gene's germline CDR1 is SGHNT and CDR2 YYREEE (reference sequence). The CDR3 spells CASSSPWGRISNTEAFF. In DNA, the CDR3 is TGTGCCAGCAGCTCCCCCTGGGGCAGAATATCGAACACTGAAGCTTTCTTT.

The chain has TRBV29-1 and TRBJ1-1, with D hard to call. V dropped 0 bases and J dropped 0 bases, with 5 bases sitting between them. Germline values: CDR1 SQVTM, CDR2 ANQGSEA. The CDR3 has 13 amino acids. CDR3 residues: CSVEEGMNTEAFF. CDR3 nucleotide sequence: TGCAGCGTTGAAGAGGGCATGAACACTGAAGCTTTCTTT.

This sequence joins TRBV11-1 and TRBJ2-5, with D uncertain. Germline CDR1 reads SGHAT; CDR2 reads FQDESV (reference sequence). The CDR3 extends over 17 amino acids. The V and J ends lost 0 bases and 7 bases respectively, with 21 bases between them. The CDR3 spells CASSLAGASSRSVTQYF. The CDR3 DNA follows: TGTGCCAGCAGCTTAGCCGGCGCGAGTAGCAGATCAGTGACCCAGTACTTC.